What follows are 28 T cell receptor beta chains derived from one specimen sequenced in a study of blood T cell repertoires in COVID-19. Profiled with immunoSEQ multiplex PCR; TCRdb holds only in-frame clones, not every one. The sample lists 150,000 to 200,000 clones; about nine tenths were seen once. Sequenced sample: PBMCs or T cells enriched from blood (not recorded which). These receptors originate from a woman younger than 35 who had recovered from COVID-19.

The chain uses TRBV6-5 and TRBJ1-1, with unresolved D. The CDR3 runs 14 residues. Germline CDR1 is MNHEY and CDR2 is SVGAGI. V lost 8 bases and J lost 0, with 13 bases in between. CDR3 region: CASDIGTVNTEAFF. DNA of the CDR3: TGTGCCAGCGACATAGGAACAGTGAACACTGAAGCTTTCTTT.

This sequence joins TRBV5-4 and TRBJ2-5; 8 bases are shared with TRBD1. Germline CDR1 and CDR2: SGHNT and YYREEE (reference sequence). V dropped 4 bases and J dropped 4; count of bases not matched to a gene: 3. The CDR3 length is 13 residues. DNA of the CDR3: TGTGCCAGCAGCACTACAGGGGGAGAGACCCAGTACTTC. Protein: CASSTTGGETQYF.

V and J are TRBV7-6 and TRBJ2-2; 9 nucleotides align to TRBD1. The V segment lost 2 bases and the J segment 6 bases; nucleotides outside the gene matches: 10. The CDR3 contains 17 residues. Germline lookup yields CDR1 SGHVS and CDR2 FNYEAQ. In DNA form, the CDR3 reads TGTGCCAGCAGCTTATACTCAACAGGGGGCGCCGCCGGGGAGCTGTTTTTT. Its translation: CASSLYSTGGAAGELFF.

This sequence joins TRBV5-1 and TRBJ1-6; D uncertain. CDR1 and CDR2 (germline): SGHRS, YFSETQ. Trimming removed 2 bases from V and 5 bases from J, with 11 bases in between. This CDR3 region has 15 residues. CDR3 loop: CASSFSSGDNSPLHF. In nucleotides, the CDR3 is TGCGCCAGCAGCTTTTCATCGGGAGATAATTCACCCCTCCACTTT.

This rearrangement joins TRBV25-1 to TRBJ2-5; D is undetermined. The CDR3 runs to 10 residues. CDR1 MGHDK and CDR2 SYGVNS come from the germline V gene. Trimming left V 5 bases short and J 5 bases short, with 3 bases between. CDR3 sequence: CASSRETQYF. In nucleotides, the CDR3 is TGTGCCAGCAGTCGGGAGACCCAGTACTTC.

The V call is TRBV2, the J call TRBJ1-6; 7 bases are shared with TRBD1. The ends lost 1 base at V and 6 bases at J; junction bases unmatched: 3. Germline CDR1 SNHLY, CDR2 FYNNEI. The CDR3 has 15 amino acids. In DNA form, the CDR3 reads TGTGCCAGCAGTGAAGAAGGACAGGCTAATTCACCCCTCCACTTT. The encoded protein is CASSEEGQANSPLHF. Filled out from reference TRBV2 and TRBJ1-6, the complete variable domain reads EPEVTQTPSHQVTQMGQEVILRCVPISNHLYFYWYRQILGQKVEFLVSFYNNEISEKSEIFDDQFSVERPDGSNFTLKIRSTKLEDSAMYFCASSEEGQANSPLHFGNGTRLTVT.

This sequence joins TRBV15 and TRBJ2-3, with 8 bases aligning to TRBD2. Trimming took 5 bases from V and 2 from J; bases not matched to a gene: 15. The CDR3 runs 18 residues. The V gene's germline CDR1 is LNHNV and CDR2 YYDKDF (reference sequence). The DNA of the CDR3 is TGTGCCACCAGCCTCCGCACGACGGGGCGGGAGGTCACAGATACGCAGTATTTT. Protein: CATSLRTTGREVTDTQYF.

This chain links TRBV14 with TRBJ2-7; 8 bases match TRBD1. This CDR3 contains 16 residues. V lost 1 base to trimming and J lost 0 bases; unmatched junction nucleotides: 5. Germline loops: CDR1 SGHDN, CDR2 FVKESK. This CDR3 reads CASSQVYGTGSYEQYF. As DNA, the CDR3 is TGTGCCAGCAGCCAAGTGTACGGGACAGGCTCCTACGAGCAGTACTTC.

The CDR3 reads CASSFCWDRDLSAFF. The CDR3 nucleotides are TGTGCCAGCAGCTTTTGTTGGGACAGGGACTTGTCTGCTTTCTTT. J is TRBJ1-1 and V is TRBV12-1; TRBD1 is the table's D call, not checked against the DNA. TRBV12-1 is a pseudogene. The CDR3 sequence is 15 residues long.

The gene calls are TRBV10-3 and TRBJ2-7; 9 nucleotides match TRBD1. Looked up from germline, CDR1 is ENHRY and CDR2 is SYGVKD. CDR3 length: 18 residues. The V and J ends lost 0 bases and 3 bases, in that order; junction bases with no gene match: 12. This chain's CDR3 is CAISESRDVGTGIYEQYF. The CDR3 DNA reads TGTGCCATCAGTGAGTCGAGGGATGTGGGGACAGGGATCTACGAGCAGTACTTC.

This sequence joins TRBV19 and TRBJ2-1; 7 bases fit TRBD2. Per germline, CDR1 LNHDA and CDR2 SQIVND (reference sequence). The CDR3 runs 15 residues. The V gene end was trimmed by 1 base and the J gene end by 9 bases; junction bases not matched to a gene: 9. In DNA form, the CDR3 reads TGTGCCAGTAGTATAGTCGGGTCAGGGAGGGGTGAGCAGTTCTTC. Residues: CASSIVGSGRGEQFF.

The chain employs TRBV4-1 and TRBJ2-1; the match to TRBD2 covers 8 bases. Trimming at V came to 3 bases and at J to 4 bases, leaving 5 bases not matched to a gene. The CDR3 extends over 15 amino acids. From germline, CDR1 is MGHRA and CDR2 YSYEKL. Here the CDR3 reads CASSQLGLAYNEQFF. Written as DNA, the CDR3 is TGCGCCAGCAGCCAGCTAGGACTAGCTTACAATGAGCAGTTCTTC.

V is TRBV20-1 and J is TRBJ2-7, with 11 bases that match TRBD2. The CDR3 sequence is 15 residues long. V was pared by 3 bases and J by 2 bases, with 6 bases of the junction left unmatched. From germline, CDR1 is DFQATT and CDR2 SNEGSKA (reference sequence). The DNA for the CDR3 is TGCAGTGCTAGTTCCCCACTAGCGGGGGCCTACGAGCAGTACTTC. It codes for CSASSPLAGAYEQYF.

The CDR3 bases are TGTGCCAGCAGTTACGGGGCCGGGACAGGGGTTCGCGGCTATGGCTACACCTTC. Its protein is CASSYGAGTGVRGYGYTF. V usage is TRBV6-2 or TRBV6-3 and J usage is TRBJ1-2; 10 bases match TRBD1. Germline assignment: CDR1 MNHEY and CDR2 SVGEGT. V shed 2 bases, J shed 4 bases, and the junction held 13 bases outside the gene matches. The CDR3 covers 18 residues.

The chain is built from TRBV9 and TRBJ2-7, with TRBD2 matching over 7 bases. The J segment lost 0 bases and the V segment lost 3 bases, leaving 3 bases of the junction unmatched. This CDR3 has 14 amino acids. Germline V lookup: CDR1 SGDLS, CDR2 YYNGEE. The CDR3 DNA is TGTGCCAGCAGCGAGCTAGCGGCCTCCTACGAGCAGTACTTC. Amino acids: CASSELAASYEQYF.

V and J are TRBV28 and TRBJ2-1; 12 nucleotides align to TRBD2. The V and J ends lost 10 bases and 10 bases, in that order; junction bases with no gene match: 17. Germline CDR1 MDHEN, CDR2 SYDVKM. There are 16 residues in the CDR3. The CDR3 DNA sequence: TGTGCCACGTCGGGACTAGCGGGCACCGCAGGGGGGGAGCAGTTCTTC. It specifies CATSGLAGTAGGEQFF.

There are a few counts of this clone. The CDR3 region is CATSRDRLAGTDTQYF. CDR3 bases: TGTGCCACCAGCAGAGATCGGCTAGCGGGAACAGATACGCAGTATTTT. The genes are TRBV15 and TRBJ2-3, with 9 bases lining up with TRBD2. V was pared by 0 bases and J by 3 bases, with 4 bases of the junction left unmatched. The germline V gene has CDR1 LNHNV and CDR2 YYDKDF (reference sequence). This CDR3 has 16 residues.

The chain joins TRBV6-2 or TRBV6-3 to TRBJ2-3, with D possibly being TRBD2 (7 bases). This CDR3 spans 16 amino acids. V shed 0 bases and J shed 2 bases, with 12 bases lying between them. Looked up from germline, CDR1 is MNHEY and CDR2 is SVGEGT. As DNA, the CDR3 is TGTGCCAGCAGTTACTCCGGGGGGCGTCTCACAGATACGCAGTATTTT. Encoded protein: CASSYSGGRLTDTQYF.

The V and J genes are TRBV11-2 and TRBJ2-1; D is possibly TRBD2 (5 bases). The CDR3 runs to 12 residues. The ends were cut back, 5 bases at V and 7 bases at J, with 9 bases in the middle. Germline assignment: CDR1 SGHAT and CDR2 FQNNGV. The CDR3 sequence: CASSPGFNEQFF. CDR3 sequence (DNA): TGTGCCAGCAGCCCGGGATTTAATGAGCAGTTCTTC.

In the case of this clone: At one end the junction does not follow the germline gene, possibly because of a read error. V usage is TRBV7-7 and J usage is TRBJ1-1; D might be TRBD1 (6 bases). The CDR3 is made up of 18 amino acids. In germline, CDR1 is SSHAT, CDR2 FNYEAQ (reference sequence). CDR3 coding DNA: TGTGCTAGCAGCTCCGTATATGGGGAAGGACAGATGAACACTGAAGCTTTCTTT. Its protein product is CASSSVYGEGQMNTEAFF.

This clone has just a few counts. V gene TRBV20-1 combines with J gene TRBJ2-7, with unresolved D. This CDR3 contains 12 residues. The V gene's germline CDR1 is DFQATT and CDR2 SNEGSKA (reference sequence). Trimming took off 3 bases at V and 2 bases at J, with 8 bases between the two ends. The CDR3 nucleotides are TGCAGTGCTAGTGCAGTTCCCTACGAGCAGTACTTC. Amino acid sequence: CSASAVPYEQYF.

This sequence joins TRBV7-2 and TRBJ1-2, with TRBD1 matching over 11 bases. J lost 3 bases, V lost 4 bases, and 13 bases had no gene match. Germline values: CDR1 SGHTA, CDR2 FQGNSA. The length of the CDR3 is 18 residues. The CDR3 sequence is CASSSPGQGVSTHYGYTF. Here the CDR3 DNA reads TGTGCCAGCAGCTCACCGGGACAGGGGGTAAGTACCCACTATGGCTACACCTTC.

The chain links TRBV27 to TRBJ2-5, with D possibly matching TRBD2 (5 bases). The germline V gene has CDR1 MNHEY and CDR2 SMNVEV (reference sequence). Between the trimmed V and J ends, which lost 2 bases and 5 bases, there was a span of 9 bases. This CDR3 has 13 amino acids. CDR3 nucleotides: TGTGCCAGCAGTTTAGCTAGCTTGGAGACCCAGTACTTC. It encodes CASSLASLETQYF.

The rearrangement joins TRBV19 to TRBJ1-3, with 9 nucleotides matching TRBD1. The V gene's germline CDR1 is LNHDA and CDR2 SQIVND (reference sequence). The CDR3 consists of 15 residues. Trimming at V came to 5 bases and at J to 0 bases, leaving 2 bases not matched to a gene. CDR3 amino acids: CASSWGQGSGNTIYF. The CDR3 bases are TGTGCCAGTAGTTGGGGACAGGGCTCTGGAAACACCATATATTTT.

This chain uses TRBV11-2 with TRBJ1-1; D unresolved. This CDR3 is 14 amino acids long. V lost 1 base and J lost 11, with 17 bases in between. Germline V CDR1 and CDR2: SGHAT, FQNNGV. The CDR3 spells CASSLGQVQGWAFF. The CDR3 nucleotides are TGTGCCAGCAGCTTAGGGCAGGTACAAGGTTGGGCTTTCTTT.

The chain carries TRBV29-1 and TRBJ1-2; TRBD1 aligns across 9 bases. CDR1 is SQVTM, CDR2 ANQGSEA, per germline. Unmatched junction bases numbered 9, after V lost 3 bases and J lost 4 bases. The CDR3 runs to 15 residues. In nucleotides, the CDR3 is TGCAGCGTTGACCGGACAGGGGAGGGATCCTATGGCTACACCTTC. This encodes CSVDRTGEGSYGYTF.

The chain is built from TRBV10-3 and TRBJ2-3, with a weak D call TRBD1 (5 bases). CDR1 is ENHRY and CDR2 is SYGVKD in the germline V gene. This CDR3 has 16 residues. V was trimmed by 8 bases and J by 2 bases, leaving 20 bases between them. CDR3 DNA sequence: TGTGCCATCGGGGCAGCGTTCCCCCATTCCACAGATACGCAGTATTTT. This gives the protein CAIGAAFPHSTDTQYF.

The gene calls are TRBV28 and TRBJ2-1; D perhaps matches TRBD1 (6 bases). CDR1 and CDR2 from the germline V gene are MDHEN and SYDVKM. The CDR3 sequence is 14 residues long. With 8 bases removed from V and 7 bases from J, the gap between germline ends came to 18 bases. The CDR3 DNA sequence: TGTGCCAGCCAGGGGTTAACTCTGGGGAATGAGCAGTTCTTC. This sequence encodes CASQGLTLGNEQFF. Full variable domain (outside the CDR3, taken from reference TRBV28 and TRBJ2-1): DVKVTQSSRYLVKRTGEKVFLECVQDMDHENMFWYRQDPGLGLRLIYFSYDVKMKEKGDIPEGYSVSREKKERFSLILESASTNQTSMYLCASQGLTLGNEQFFGPGTRLTVL.